The 10 T cell receptor beta chains in this list originate from one sample, sequenced in a study of cytomegalovirus exposure and HLA in healthy donors (dated by TCRdb to about 2017). The library was produced with the immunoSEQ multiplex PCR assay. A mixture of 60 forward primers for TCR Vbeta segments and 13 reverse primers for TCR Jbeta segments was used in the multiplex PCR. As stored in TCRdb, this immuneACCESS dataset retains in-frame rearrangements with V and J assigned. A fraction of the clones does not appear; measured against another copy, unresolved V genes explain less than half of the discrepancy, and the remainder lacks a known reason. The sample has under 300,000 clones on record, around nine tenths of them singletons. The ten largest account for around 1.7% of the sample. The sample was PBMCs. These receptors were obtained from a girl aged 2 to 10 in good health and CMV-seronegative.

Only one count was recorded for this clone. The gene calls are TRBV5-6 and TRBJ2-7; a weak D match, TRBD1 (5 bases). Germline CDR1 reads SGHDT; CDR2 reads YYEEEE. The CDR3 runs to 15 residues. V dropped 1 base and J dropped 2 bases, with 13 bases sitting between them. The DNA of the CDR3 is TGTGCCAGCAGCTTGTATACAGGCCTCACCTACGAGCAGTACTTC. It encodes CASSLYTGLTYEQYF. The whole variable domain, remainder taken from reference TRBV5-6 and TRBJ2-7, is DAGVTQSPTHLIKTRGQQVTLRCSPKSGHDTVSWYQQALGQGPQFIFQYYEEEERQRGNFPDRFSGHQFPNYSSELNVNALLLGDSALYLCASSLYTGLTYEQYFGPGTRLTVT.

The chain recombines TRBV21-1 with TRBJ2-3; the table assigns TRBD1, which was not confirmed against the DNA. TRBV21-1 is flagged as a pseudogene. This CDR3 contains 15 residues. CDR3 nucleotides: TGTGCCAGCAGCAAAGGGGACAGGAGCATAGATACGCAGTATTTT. It yields the protein CASSKGDRSIDTQYF.

The chain carries TRBV27 and TRBJ2-7; 9 bases fit TRBD2. The CDR3 loop spans 14 amino acids. The trim removed 6 bases at V and 2 bases at J, leaving 5 bases unmatched. Germline assignment: CDR1 MNHEY and CDR2 SMNVEV (reference sequence). The CDR3 here is CASRPTSGPYEQYF. The CDR3 DNA reads as TGTGCCAGCAGACCGACTAGCGGACCCTACGAGCAGTACTTC.

The chain uses TRBV5-5 and TRBJ2-5; 14 nucleotides align to TRBD2. With V trimmed by 0 bases and J by 5 bases, 6 bases remained unmatched. The CDR3 extends over 17 amino acids. Germline assignment: CDR1 SGHKS and CDR2 YYEKEE (reference sequence). The DNA of the CDR3 is TGTGCCAGCAGCTTGGCCCCCCGACTAGCGGGAGGGGAGACCCAGTACTTC. Its protein product is CASSLAPRLAGGETQYF.

This clone was observed once. The chain employs TRBV27 and TRBJ2-7; D is unresolved. The CDR3 covers 15 residues. From germline, CDR1 is MNHEY and CDR2 SMNVEV (reference sequence). The V end was cut by 8 bases, the J end by 6 bases, with 23 bases between. In nucleotides, the CDR3 is TGTGCCAGCTCGACAACCCCCAGGTGGGCAGGCGAGCAGTACTTC. Its translation is CASSTTPRWAGEQYF.

The chain recombines TRBV19 with TRBJ1-4; TRBD1 matches at 7 bases. V shed 3 bases, J shed 7 bases, and the junction held 8 bases outside the gene matches. The germline V gene encodes CDR1 LNHDA and CDR2 SQIVND (reference sequence). There are 15 residues in the CDR3. The CDR3 bases are TGTGCCAGTAGTATTTGGACAGGCGCCAGTGAAAAACTGTTTTTT. Translating gives CASSIWTGASEKLFF.

The CDR3 nucleotides read TGTGCCAGCGGGGCGTTTGGGGCTTACAATGAGCAGTTCTTC. Translation gives CASGAFGAYNEQFF. The chain employs TRBV28 and TRBJ2-1; possibly TRBD1 for D (5 bases). The V gene lost 8 bases and the J gene lost 4 bases, with 15 bases spanning the gap. Germline V CDR1 and CDR2: MDHEN, SYDVKM. The length of the CDR3 is 14 residues.

The V gene is TRBV2, the J gene TRBJ1-3; 8 nucleotides match TRBD1. The CDR3 extends over 14 amino acids. V trimming: 6 bases; J trimming: 4 bases; junction bases outside the gene matches: 5. Germline-derived CDR1 and CDR2 are SNHLY and FYNNEI. CDR3 nucleotide sequence: TGTGCCAGCAGCGACAGGGGACCAGGAAACACCATATATTTT. Translated: CASSDRGPGNTIYF.

This clone has just one count. The chain uses TRBV15 and TRBJ1-1; TRBD1 might be the D (5 bases). Germline assignment: CDR1 LNHNV and CDR2 YYDKDF (reference sequence). Trimming shortened V by 2 bases and J by 0 bases, and 13 bases separated the two germline ends. The CDR3 runs to 16 residues. The CDR3 protein is CATSRRGGVMNTEAFF. The CDR3 DNA reads as TGTGCCACCAGCAGACGGGGGGGAGTAATGAACACTGAAGCTTTCTTT.

This sequence joins TRBV6-5 and TRBJ2-1; TRBD1 agrees at 8 bases. The CDR3 contains 16 residues. The germline CDR1 and CDR2 sequences are MNHEY and SVGAGI. The V segment lost 3 bases and the J segment 7 bases; nucleotides outside the gene matches: 11. The CDR3 region is CASSYWRGQGLNEQFF. Here the CDR3 DNA reads TGTGCCAGCAGTTATTGGCGCGGACAGGGCCTAAATGAGCAGTTCTTC.